This T cell receptor (beta chain) was identified in a study of a mutant IDH1 vaccine in newly diagnosed glioma (dated by TCRdb to the early 2020s). At the level of the whole study: Of the approximately 32 treated patients, approximately 62% were male and approximately 40% were female, and the mean age was 40.4 years. Prior to enrollment, standard therapy consisting of radiotherapy alone, temozolomide alone, or radiochemotherapy with temozolomide had been administered to patients, with the combination being received by most patients. Six visits were used for peripheral blood collection: V03 (baseline), V05, V07, V10, V12 and V13. Longitudinal TCRB deep sequencing was done for some 25 treated patients, wherever samples were available for exploratory analyses. Study-wide conclusions, independent of this receptor: It was noted by the authors that analyses of patient blood samples could not be reproduced owing to sample limitations. Immune responses induced by the vaccine were seen in approximately 93% of patients across multiple MHC alleles. No apparent relationship was observed between pseudoprogression and alterations in the top peripheral T cell clonotypes detected by TCRB sequencing. Selection of PBMC samples for TCRB deep sequencing was based on availability.

The junction carries 9 bases between V and J, which are trimmed by 2 bases and 0 bases respectively. CDR1 SGDLS and CDR2 YYNGEE were looked up in the germline V gene. The CDR3 numbers 15 residues from cysteine through phenylalanine. The retained sequence is limited to the CDR3, 45 bases, with the frame set at the first base. About this clone: Its antigen is unknown. Base qualities were left out, and no much larger clone turns up one base away.

Library preparation employed the immunoSEQ multiplex PCR assay. Following the manufacturer's protocol, the hsTCRB Kit was used to amplify rearranged TCR beta chain sequences. TCRB libraries were sequenced on an Illumina MiSeq. For the original study's pipeline: Demultiplexing, trimming and gene mapping were performed with the kit vendor's proprietary platform. TCRdb carries this immuneACCESS record with in-frame sequences only. Its versions omit some clonotypes, under half of them owing to an unresolved V gene in the studies checked, with the rest unexplained. For V, J and clone size, that table is used; D and trimming come from the DNA. For this sample there are about 92,000 clones; about four fifths appear just once. The top ten clones comprise 6% to 9.5% of the sample. The meaning of the sample's time point label: baseline, week 1 (first vaccination visit). Per the publication, the treatment or condition label means: pre-vaccination baseline after standard-of-care therapy. The donors had newly diagnosed IDH1-mutant astrocytomas of WHO grade 3 or 4 that showed loss of nuclear ATRX. The samples were drawn from NOA16, a multicentre, single-arm, open-label phase I trial in Germany that tested a mutant IDH1 peptide vaccine in humans for the first time. For immunogenicity testing, the blood drawn at visit V03 was used as the baseline sample. The DNeasy Blood and Tissue Kit was used to extract genomic DNA from EDTA blood for TCRB sequencing.

The rearrangement joined TRBV9 to TRBJ1-3, with a weak D call of TRBD1 (6 bases match). Sequences were derived from PBMCs, sampled from a glioma patient treated with radiotherapy, temozolomide or both. The source of this sequence is a woman aged 45 to 65 with glioma. The sequenced DNA is TGTGCCAGCAGCGTGCGGGACAACTCTGGAAACACCATATATTTT. Its coded protein is CASSVRDNSGNTIYF.